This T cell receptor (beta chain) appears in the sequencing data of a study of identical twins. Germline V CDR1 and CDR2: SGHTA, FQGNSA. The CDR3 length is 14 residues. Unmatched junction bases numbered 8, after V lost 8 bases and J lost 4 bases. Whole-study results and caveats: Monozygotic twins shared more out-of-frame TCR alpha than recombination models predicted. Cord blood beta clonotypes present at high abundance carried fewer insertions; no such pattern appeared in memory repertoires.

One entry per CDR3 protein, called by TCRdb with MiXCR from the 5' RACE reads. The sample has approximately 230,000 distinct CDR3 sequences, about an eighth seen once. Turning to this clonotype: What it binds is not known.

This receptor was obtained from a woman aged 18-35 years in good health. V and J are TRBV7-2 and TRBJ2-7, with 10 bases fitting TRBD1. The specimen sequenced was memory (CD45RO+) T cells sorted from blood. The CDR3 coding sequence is TGTGCCAGCTCTAATCGGGACAGGGGTTACGAGCAGTACTTC. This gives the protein CASSNRDRGYEQYF.